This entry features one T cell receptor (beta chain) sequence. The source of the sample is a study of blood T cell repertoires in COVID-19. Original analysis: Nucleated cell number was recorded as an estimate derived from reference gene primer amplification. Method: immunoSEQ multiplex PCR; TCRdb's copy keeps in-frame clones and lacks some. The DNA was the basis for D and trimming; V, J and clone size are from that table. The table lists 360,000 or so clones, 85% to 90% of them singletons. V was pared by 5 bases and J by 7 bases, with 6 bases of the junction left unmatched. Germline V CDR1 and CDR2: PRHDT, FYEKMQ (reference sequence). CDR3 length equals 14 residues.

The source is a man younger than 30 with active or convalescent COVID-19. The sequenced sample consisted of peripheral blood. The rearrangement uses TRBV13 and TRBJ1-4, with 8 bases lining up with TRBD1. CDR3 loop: CASSVTGGREKLFF. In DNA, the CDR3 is TGTGCCAGCAGCGTCACAGGGGGACGTGAAAAACTGTTTTTT. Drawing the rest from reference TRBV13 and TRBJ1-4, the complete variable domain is AAGVIQSPRHLIKEKRETATLKCYPIPRHDTVYWYQQGPGQDPQFLISFYEKMQSDKGSIPDRFSAQQFSDYHSELNMSSLELGDSALYFCASSVTGGREKLFFGSGTQLSVL.